This T cell receptor beta chain is drawn from a study of blood T cell repertoires in COVID-19. Germline CDR1 SGHTA, CDR2 FQGNSA. This CDR3 is built from 15 residues. Trimming took 5 bases from V and 8 from J; bases not matched to a gene: 11. Per the study methods: By means of reference gene primer amplification, nucleated cell counts were estimated. Profiled with immunoSEQ multiplex PCR; TCRdb holds only in-frame clones, not every one. The V and J calls and clone size are taken from that table; D and trimming were inferred from the DNA. The sample carries about 170,000 clones, 65% to 85% recorded once. Participants, roughly 18 to 90 years old, spanned under 30 US areas.

The specimen was PBMCs or T cells enriched from blood (not recorded which). J is TRBJ1-4 and V is TRBV7-2; 7 bases are a match to TRBD1. The sequence derives from a woman in her forties or fifties in a cohort exposed to, infected with or recovered from COVID-19 (not recorded which). The CDR3 here is CASSPQTGEGEKLFF. As DNA, the CDR3 is TGTGCCAGCAGCCCCCAAACAGGGGAAGGGGAAAAACTGTTTTTT.